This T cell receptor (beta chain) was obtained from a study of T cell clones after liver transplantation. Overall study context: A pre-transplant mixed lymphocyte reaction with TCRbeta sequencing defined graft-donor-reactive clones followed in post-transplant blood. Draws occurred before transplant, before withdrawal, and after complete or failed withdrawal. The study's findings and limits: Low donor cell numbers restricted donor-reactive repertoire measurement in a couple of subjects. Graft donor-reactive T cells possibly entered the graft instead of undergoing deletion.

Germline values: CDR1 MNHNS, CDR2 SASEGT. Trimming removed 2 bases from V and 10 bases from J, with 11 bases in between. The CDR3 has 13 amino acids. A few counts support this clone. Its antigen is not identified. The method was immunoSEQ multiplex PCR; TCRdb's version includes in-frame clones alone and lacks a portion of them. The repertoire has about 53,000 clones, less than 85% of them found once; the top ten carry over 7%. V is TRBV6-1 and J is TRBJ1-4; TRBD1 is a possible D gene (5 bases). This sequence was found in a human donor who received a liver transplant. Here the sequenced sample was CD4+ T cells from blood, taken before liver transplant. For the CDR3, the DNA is TGTGCCAGCAGTGAATTCCAGGGAGGAAAACTGTTTTTT. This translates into CASSEFQGGKLFF.